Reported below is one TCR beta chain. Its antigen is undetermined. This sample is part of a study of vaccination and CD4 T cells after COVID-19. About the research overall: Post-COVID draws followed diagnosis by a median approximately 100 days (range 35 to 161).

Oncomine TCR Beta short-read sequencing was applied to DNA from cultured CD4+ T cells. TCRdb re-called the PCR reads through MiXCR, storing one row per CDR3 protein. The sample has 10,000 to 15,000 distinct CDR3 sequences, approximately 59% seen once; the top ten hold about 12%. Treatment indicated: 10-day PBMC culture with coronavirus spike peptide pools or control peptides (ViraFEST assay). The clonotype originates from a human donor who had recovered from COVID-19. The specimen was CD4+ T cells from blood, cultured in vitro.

The DNA of the CDR3 is TGTGCCAGCAGTTACGAGAGGTTCGATGGCTACACCTTC. It specifies CASSYERFDGYTF. This rearrangement joins TRBV6-5 to TRBJ1-2; D is unresolved. The V and J ends lost 2 bases and 6 bases respectively, with 10 bases between them. This CDR3 is 13 amino acids long. Germline CDR1 MNHEY, CDR2 SVGAGI.